Listed below are T cell receptor beta chains from one sample, sequenced in a study of T cell responses to AZD1222 COVID-19 vaccine. TCRdb's table, derived via immunoSEQ multiplex PCR, lists solely in-frame clones and lacks some. The data show roughly 110,000 clones, with about 85% seen just once and approximately 4.8% held by the top ten. This material consisted of peripheral blood, taken 28 days after the second AZD1222 dose. The source of these receptors is an adult who received the AZD1222 COVID-19 vaccine. CDR3s leave out the opening cysteine and the closing phenylalanine or tryptophan. Fields, in order: J gene, V gene, CDR3 protein.

j_call: TRBJ2-7
v_call: TRBV14
cdr3_aa: ASSRLGKGAQPGLGGEQY

j_call: TRBJ2-3
v_call: TRBV2
cdr3_aa: ASRDLAGASTDTQY

j_call: TRBJ1-2
v_call: TRBV28
cdr3_aa: ASRVGGSGYT

j_call: TRBJ1-3
v_call: TRBV3-1/TRBV3-2
cdr3_aa: ASSPDRAPNSGNTIY

j_call: TRBJ2-2
v_call: TRBV19
cdr3_aa: ASRPGTANTGELF

j_call: TRBJ2-7
v_call: TRBV28
cdr3_aa: ASSLWTSGSYEQY

j_call: TRBJ2-1
v_call: TRBV14
cdr3_aa: ASSRKLNEQF

j_call: TRBJ1-4
v_call: TRBV6-5
cdr3_aa: ASSQGTTNEKLF

j_call: TRBJ2-5
v_call: TRBV7-6
cdr3_aa: ASSFGQGGETQY

j_call: TRBJ1-6
v_call: TRBV15
cdr3_aa: ATSTRDSFNSPLH

j_call: TRBJ1-2
v_call: TRBV18
cdr3_aa: ASSAGRGQANYGYT

j_call: TRBJ2-2
v_call: TRBV10-2
cdr3_aa: ASSESGGGGVAGELF

j_call: TRBJ1-5
v_call: TRBV6-2/TRBV6-3
cdr3_aa: ASSYPRTGSNQPQH

j_call: TRBJ1-5
v_call: TRBV28
cdr3_aa: ASRQGSNQPQH

j_call: TRBJ2-2
v_call: TRBV7-2
cdr3_aa: ASSLGSGTKTGELF

j_call: TRBJ2-7
v_call: TRBV19
cdr3_aa: ASTPGTGDLEQY

j_call: TRBJ1-3
v_call: TRBV2
cdr3_aa: ASSEVEATGNTIY

j_call: TRBJ1-4
v_call: TRBV4-1
cdr3_aa: ASSLGRTTNEKLF

j_call: TRBJ1-1
v_call: TRBV5-5
cdr3_aa: ASSWVGQGTEAF

j_call: TRBJ2-2
v_call: TRBV15
cdr3_aa: ATSRDSAVNTGELF

j_call: TRBJ1-1
v_call: TRBV6-2/TRBV6-3
cdr3_aa: ASSIAGRTEAF

j_call: TRBJ2-1
v_call: TRBV19
cdr3_aa: ASSISPGGGAYNEQF

j_call: TRBJ1-2
v_call: TRBV7-9
cdr3_aa: ASSFSGRIYGYT

j_call: TRBJ1-6
v_call: TRBV13
cdr3_aa: ASSRRDRGPSSYNSPLH

j_call: TRBJ2-3
v_call: TRBV11-2
cdr3_aa: ASSLTSGVTDTQY

j_call: TRBJ2-3
v_call: TRBV7-2
cdr3_aa: ASSLVAGGTSTDTQY

j_call: TRBJ1-1
v_call: TRBV4-1
cdr3_aa: ASSHRQGADTEAF

j_call: TRBJ2-7
v_call: TRBV13
cdr3_aa: ASSLGLTDEQY

j_call: TRBJ1-2
v_call: TRBV5-6
cdr3_aa: ASSMTGAYGYT

j_call: TRBJ1-4
v_call: TRBV12-3/TRBV12-4
cdr3_aa: ASSYGTDEKLF

j_call: TRBJ2-1
v_call: TRBV5-1
cdr3_aa: ASSRDWGINEQF

j_call: TRBJ1-5
v_call: TRBV6-5
cdr3_aa: ASRTGDSNQPQH

j_call: TRBJ2-1
v_call: TRBV24-1
cdr3_aa: ATRDSLNEQF

j_call: TRBJ2-1
v_call: TRBV11-2
cdr3_aa: ASSVRQGYNEQF

j_call: TRBJ2-1
v_call: TRBV11-2
cdr3_aa: ASSYAGTGADEQF

j_call: TRBJ2-5
v_call: TRBV3-1/TRBV3-2
cdr3_aa: ASSSPGDEETQY

j_call: TRBJ2-5
v_call: TRBV13
cdr3_aa: ASSPESSGGQETQY